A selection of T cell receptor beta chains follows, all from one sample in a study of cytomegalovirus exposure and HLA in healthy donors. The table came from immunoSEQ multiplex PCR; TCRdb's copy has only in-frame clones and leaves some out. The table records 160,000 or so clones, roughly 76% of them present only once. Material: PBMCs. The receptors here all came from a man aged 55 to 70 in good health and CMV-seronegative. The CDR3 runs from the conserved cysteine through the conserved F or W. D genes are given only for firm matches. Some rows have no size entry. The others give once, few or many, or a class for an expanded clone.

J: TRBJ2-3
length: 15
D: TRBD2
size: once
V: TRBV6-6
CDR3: CASSHTSGGRDTQYF
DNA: TGTGCCAGCAGTCATACTAGCGGGGGTAGAGATACGCAGTATTTT

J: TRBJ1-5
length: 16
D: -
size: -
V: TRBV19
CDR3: CASSRGMGDSNQPQHF
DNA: TGTGCCAGTAGTAGGGGTATGGGAGATAGCAATCAGCCCCAGCATTTT

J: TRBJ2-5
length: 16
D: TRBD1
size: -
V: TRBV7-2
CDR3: CASSLARQGAWETQYF
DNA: TGTGCCAGCAGCTTAGCTAGACAGGGGGCTTGGGAGACCCAGTACTTC

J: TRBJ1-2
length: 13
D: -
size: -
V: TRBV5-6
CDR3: CASSLEGNYGYTF
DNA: TGTGCCAGCAGCTTGGAGGGGAACTATGGCTACACCTTC

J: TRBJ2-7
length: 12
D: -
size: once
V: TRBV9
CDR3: CASSGAGEEQYF
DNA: TGTGCCAGCTCGGGGGCGGGGGAAGAGCAGTACTTC

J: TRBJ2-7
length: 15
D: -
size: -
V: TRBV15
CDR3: CATSRLSGGSLEQYF
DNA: TGTGCCACCAGCAGACTCTCAGGGGGGTCTCTCGAGCAGTACTTC

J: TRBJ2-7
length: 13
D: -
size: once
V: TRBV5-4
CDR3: CASSTGFGSEQYF
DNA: TGTGCCAGCAGCACCGGTTTCGGGTCCGAGCAGTACTTC

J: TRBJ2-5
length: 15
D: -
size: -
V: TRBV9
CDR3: CASSVRDGLRETQYF
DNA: TGTGCCAGCAGCGTACGGGATGGGCTTCGAGAGACCCAGTACTTC

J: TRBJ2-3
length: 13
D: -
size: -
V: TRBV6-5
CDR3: CATRGSSTDTQYF
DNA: TGTGCCACTCGTGGCAGTAGCACAGATACGCAGTATTTT

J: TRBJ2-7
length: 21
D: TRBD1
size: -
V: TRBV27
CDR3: CASSLSLRQGALVRTSYEQYF
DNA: TGTGCCAGCAGTTTATCTTTACGACAGGGGGCGCTTGTTAGGACTAGTTACGAGCAGTACTTC

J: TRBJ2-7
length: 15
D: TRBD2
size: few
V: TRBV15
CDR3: CATSRKGLGDNEQYF
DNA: TGTGCCACCAGCAGGAAGGGACTAGGGGACAACGAGCAGTACTTC

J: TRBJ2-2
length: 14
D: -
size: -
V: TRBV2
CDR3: CASSAMRVTGELFF
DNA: TGTGCCAGCAGTGCTATGAGGGTTACCGGGGAGCTGTTTTTT

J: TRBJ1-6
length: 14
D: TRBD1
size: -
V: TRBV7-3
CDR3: CASSEGQPNSPLHF
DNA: TGTGCCAGCAGCGAGGGACAGCCGAATTCACCCCTCCACTTT

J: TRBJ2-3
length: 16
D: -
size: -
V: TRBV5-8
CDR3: CASSLGLARIADTQYF
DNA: TGTGCCAGCAGCTTGGGACTCGCTCGAATCGCAGATACGCAGTATTTT

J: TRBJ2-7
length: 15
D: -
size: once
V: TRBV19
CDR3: CASSIGLVRSYEQYF
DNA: TGTGCCAGTAGTATAGGACTAGTGAGATCCTACGAGCAGTACTTC

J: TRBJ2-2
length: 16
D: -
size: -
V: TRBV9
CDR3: CASSFGSGTNTGELFF
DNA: TGTGCCAGCAGCTTTGGCTCGGGAACTAACACCGGGGAGCTGTTTTTT

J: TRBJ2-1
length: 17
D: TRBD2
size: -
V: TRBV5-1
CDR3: CASSLGGLAGAYNEQFF
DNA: TGCGCCAGCAGCTTGGGGGGACTAGCGGGGGCCTACAATGAGCAGTTCTTC

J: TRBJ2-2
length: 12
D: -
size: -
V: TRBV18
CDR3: CASSRDSGELFF
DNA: TGTGCCAGCTCTCGGGACTCTGGGGAGCTGTTTTTT

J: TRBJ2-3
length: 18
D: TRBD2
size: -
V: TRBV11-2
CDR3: CASSFDNIAGGVKDTQYF
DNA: TGTGCCAGCAGCTTCGACAACATAGCGGGAGGGGTTAAAGATACGCAGTATTTT

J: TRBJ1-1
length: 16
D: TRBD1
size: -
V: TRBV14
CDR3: CASSQRTGTVNTEAFF
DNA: TGTGCCAGCAGCCAAAGGACAGGGACGGTGAACACTGAAGCTTTCTTT

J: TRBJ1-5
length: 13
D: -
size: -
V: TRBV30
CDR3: CAWRNSNNQPQHF
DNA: TGTGCCTGGAGAAACAGCAACAATCAGCCCCAGCATTTT

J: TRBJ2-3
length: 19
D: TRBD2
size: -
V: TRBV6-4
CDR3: CASSDVSGTSGASTDTQYF
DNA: TGTGCCAGCAGTGACGTGTCAGGGACTAGCGGGGCTAGCACAGATACGCAGTATTTT

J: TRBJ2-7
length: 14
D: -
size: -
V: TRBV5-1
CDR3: CASSPLRDPYEQYF
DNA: TGCGCCAGCAGCCCGCTGCGGGACCCCTACGAGCAGTACTTC

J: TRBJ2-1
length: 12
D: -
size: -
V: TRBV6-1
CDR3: CASSEIQWEQFF
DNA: TGTGCCAGCAGTGAAATACAGTGGGAGCAGTTCTTC

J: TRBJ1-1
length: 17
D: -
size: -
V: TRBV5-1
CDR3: CASSFVGNRWMNTEAFF
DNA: TGCGCCAGCAGCTTTGTGGGCAACCGGTGGATGAACACTGAAGCTTTCTTT

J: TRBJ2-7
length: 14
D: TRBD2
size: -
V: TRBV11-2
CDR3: CASVEGAGDPEQYF
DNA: TGTGCCAGCGTCGAGGGAGCGGGAGACCCCGAGCAGTACTTC

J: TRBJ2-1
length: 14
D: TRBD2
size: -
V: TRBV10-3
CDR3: CAINIAGADNEQFF
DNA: TGTGCCATCAATATAGCGGGAGCCGACAATGAGCAGTTCTTC

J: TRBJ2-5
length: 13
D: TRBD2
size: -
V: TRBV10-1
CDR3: CASSGTSSETQYF
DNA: TGCGCCAGCAGTGGGACTAGCTCCGAGACCCAGTACTTC

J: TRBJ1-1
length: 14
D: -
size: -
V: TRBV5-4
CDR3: CASSYSGRSTEAFF
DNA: TGTGCCAGCAGCTATTCAGGGAGGAGTACTGAAGCTTTCTTT

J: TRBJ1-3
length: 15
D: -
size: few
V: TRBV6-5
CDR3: CASSYGGTSGNTIYF
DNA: TGTGCCAGCAGTTACGGCGGAACCTCTGGAAACACCATATATTTT

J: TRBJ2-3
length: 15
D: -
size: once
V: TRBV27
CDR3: CASSLYLGRGDTQYF
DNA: TGTGCCAGCAGTTTATACCTGGGGCGGGGAGATACGCAGTATTTT

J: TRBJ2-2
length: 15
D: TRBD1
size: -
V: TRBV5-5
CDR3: CASSLTGQDTGELFF
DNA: TGTGCCAGCAGCTTGACTGGACAGGACACCGGGGAGCTGTTTTTT

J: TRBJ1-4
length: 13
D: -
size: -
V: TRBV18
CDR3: CASSHRADEKLFF
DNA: TGTGCCAGCTCCCACAGGGCTGATGAAAAACTGTTTTTT

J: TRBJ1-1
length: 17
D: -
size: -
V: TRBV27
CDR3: CASSLDSGRGRNTEAFF
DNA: TGTGCCAGCAGTCTAGACTCCGGCAGGGGACGGAACACTGAAGCTTTCTTT

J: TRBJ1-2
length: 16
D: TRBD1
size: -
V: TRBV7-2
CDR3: CASSLAGQGALDGYTF
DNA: TGTGCCAGCAGCTTAGCGGGCCAGGGGGCGCTTGATGGCTACACCTTC

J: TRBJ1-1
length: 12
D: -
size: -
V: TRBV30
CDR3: CAWTSGGIEAFF
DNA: TGTGCCTGGACCTCCGGGGGTATTGAAGCTTTCTTT

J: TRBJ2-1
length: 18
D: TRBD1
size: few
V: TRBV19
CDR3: CASRPFWGQGAKSNEQFF
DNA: TGTGCCAGTAGGCCGTTTTGGGGCCAGGGGGCAAAAAGCAATGAGCAGTTCTTC

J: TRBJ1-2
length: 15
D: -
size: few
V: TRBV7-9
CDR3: CSSSPWWAQNYGYTF
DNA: TGTTCCAGCAGCCCCTGGTGGGCGCAGAACTATGGCTACACCTTC

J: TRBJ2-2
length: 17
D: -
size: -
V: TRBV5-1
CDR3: CASSLGGMGHHTGELFF
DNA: TGCGCCAGCAGCTTGGGGGGGATGGGACACCACACCGGGGAGCTGTTTTTT

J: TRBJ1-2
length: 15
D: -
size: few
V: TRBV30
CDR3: CAWNPDPATGYGYTF
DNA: TGTGCCTGGAATCCTGACCCAGCGACGGGCTATGGCTACACCTTC

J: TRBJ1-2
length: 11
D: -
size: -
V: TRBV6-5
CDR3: CASGSPYGYTF
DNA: TGTGCCAGCGGCTCCCCGTATGGCTACACCTTC

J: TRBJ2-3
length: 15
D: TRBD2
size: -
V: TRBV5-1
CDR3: CASSRTSGNTDTQYF
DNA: TGCGCCAGCAGCCGGACTAGCGGAAACACAGATACGCAGTATTTT

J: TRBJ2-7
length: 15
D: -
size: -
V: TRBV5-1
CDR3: CASSSVGGSSYEQYF
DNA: TGCGCCAGCAGCTCTGTTGGGGGGAGCTCCTACGAGCAGTACTTC

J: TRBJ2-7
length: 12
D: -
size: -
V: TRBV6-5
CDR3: CASKQGPNEQYF
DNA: TGTGCCAGCAAACAGGGACCAAACGAGCAGTACTTC

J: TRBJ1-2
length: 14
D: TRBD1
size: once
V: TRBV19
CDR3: CASSADRENYGYTF
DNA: TGTGCCAGTAGTGCCGACAGGGAGAACTATGGCTACACCTTC

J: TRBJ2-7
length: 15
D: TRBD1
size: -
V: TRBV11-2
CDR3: CASSVQGQGIYEQYF
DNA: TGTGCCAGCAGCGTCCAGGGACAGGGTATCTACGAGCAGTACTTC